This T cell receptor (beta chain) was captured by sequencing in a study of blood T cell repertoires in COVID-19. Turning to the study itself: T cells, B-cell-depleted T cells, or PBMCs provided the cDNA or gDNA that served as material.

As processed by the authors: Nucleated cell counts were estimated from reference gene primer amplification. Data came from immunoSEQ multiplex PCR; TCRdb stores just in-frame clones and leaves some out. The V and J calls and clone size are taken from that table; D and trimming were inferred from the DNA. Counted here are 200,000 to 250,000 clones, approximately 83% occurring once; the ten biggest clones make up roughly 7.4%. Germline V gene data show CDR1 as PRHDT and CDR2 as FYEKMQ (reference sequence). Trimming cost V 3 bases and J 6 bases; bases outside gene matches: 8. There are 17 residues in the CDR3.

The material sequenced was peripheral blood. The clonotype comes from a woman in her fifties or sixties with acute or convalescent COVID-19. The chain joins TRBV13 to TRBJ2-1; 13 bases are a match to TRBD2. Here the CDR3 reads CASSFNYRLAGGNEQFF. DNA for the CDR3: TGTGCCAGCAGCTTCAACTACAGACTAGCGGGGGGCAATGAGCAGTTCTTC. The full variable domain, with the rest looked up from reference TRBV13 and TRBJ2-1, is AAGVIQSPRHLIKEKRETATLKCYPIPRHDTVYWYQQGPGQDPQFLISFYEKMQSDKGSIPDRFSAQQFSDYHSELNMSSLELGDSALYFCASSFNYRLAGGNEQFFGPGTRLTVL.